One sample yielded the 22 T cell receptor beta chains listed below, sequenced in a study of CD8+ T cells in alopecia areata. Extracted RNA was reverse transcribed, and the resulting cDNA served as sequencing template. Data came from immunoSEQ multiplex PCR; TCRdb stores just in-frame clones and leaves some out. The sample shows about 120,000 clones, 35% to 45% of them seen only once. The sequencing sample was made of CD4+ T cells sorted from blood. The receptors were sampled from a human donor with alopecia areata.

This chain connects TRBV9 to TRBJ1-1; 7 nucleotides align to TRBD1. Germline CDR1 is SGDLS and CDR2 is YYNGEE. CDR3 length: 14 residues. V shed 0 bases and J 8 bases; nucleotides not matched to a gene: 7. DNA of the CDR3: TGTGCCAGCAGCGTAGCCCAACAGGGGCGGGAAGCTTTCTTT. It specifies CASSVAQQGREAFF.

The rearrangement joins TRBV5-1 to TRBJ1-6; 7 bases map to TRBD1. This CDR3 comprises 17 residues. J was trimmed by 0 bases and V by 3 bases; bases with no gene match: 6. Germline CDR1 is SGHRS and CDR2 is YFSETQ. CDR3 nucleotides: TGCGCCAGCAGCTCAACTCGACAGGGCTCCTATAATTCACCCCTCCACTTT. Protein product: CASSSTRQGSYNSPLHF.

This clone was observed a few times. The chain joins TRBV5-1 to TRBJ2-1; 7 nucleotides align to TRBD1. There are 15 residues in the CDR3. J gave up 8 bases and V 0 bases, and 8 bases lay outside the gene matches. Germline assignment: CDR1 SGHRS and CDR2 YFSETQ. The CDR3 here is CASSLATGKYDEQFF. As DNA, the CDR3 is TGCGCCAGCAGCTTGGCGACAGGGAAGTACGATGAGCAGTTCTTC. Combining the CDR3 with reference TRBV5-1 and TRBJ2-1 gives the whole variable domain KAGVTQTPRYLIKTRGQQVTLSCSPISGHRSVSWYQQTPGQGLQFLFEYFSETQRNKGNFPGRFSGRQFSNSRSEMNVSTLELGDSALYLCASSLATGKYDEQFFGPGTRLTVL.

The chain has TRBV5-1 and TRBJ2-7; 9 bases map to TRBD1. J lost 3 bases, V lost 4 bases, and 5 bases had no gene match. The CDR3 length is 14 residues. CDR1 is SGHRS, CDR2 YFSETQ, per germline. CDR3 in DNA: TGCGCCAGCAGCCCGGGACAGGGCGGCTACGAGCAGTACTTC. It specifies CASSPGQGGYEQYF.

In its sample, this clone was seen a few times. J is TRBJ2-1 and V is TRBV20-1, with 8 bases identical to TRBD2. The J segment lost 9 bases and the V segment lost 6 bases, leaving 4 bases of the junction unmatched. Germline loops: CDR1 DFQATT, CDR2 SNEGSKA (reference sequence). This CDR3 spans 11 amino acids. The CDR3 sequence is CSALREGEQFF. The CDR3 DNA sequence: TGCAGTGCGCTCCGGGAGGGTGAGCAGTTCTTC.

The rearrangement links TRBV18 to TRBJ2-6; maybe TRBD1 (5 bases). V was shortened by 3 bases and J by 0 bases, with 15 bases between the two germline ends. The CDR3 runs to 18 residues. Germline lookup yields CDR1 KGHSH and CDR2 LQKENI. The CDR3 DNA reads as TGTGCCAGCTCACCCTTCGTACAGGAGCGCTCTGGGGCCAACGTCCTGACTTTC. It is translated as CASSPFVQERSGANVLTF.

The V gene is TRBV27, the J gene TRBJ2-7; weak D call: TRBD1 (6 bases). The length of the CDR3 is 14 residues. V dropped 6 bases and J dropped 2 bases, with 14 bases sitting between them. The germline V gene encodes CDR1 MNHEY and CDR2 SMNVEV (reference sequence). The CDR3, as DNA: TGTGCCAGCAGCATGGACAGATACACCTACGAGCAGTACTTC. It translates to CASSMDRYTYEQYF.

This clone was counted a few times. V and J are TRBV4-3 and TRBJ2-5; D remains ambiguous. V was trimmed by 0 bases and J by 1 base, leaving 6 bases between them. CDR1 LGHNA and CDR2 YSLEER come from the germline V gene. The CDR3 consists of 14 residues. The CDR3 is CASSQDIFQETQYF. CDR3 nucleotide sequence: TGCGCCAGCAGCCAAGATATTTTCCAAGAGACCCAGTACTTC.

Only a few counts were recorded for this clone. The CDR3 bases are TGCAGTGTACAGGCTCTAGAGCAGTTCTTC. Translated, it gives CSVQALEQFF. V is TRBV20-1 and J is TRBJ2-1, with D perhaps matching TRBD1 (5 bases). V was cut by 7 bases and J by 10 bases, with 11 bases left in between. This CDR3 has 10 amino acids. Germline-derived CDR1 and CDR2 are DFQATT and SNEGSKA (reference sequence).

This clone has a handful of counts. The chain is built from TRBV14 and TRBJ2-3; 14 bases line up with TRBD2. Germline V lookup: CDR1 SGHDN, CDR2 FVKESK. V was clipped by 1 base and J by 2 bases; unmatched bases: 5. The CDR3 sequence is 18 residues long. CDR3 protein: CASSQGLAGGRYTDTQYF. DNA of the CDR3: TGTGCCAGCAGCCAAGGACTAGCGGGGGGGCGGTACACAGATACGCAGTATTTT.

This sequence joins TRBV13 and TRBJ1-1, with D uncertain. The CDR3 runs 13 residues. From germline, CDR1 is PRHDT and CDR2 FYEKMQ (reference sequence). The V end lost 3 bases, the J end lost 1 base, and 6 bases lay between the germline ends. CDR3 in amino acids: CASSLRENTEAFF. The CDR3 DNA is TGTGCCAGCAGCTTGAGAGAGAACACTGAAGCTTTCTTT. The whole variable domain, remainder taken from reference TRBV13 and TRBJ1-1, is AAGVIQSPRHLIKEKRETATLKCYPIPRHDTVYWYQQGPGQDPQFLISFYEKMQSDKGSIPDRFSAQQFSDYHSELNMSSLELGDSALYFCASSLRENTEAFFGQGTRLTVV.

The CDR3 region has the DNA TGTGCCTGGAGTGTATTAGGACAGTTCAATCAGCCCCAGCATTTT. This sequence encodes CAWSVLGQFNQPQHF. The chain combines TRBV30 with TRBJ1-5; D may be TRBD1 (6 bases). The CDR3 sequence is 15 residues long. Trimming left V 0 bases short and J 3 bases short, with 12 bases between. The V gene's germline CDR1 is GTSNPN and CDR2 SVGIG (reference sequence).

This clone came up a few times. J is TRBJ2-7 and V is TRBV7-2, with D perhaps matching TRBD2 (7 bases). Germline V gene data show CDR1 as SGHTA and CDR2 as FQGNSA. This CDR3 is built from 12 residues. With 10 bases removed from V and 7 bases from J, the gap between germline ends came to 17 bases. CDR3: CATEGGSWEQYF. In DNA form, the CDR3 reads TGTGCCACCGAGGGGGGGTCCTGGGAGCAGTACTTC.

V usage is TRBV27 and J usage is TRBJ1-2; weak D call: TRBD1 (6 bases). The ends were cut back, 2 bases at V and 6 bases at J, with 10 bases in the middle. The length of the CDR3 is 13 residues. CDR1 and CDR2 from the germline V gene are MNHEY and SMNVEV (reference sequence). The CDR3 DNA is TGTGCCAGCAGTTTACAACAGGGTAATGGCTACACCTTC. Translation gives CASSLQQGNGYTF.

CDR3 region: CASSTGRGNSPLHF. DNA of the CDR3: TGTGCCAGCAGCACAGGACGGGGTAATTCACCCCTCCACTTT. The V gene is TRBV11-2, the J gene TRBJ1-6; possibly TRBD1 for D (5 bases). CDR1 and CDR2 (germline): SGHAT, FQNNGV. The germline V and J ends were trimmed by 5 bases and 6 bases, with 11 bases remaining between them. CDR3 length equals 14 residues. Full variable domain (remainder filled in from reference TRBV11-2 and TRBJ1-6): EAGVAQSPRYKIIEKRQSVAFWCNPISGHATLYWYQQILGQGPKLLIQFQNNGVVDDSQLPKDRFSAERLKGVDSTLKIQPAKLEDSAVYLCASSTGRGNSPLHFGNGTRLTVT.

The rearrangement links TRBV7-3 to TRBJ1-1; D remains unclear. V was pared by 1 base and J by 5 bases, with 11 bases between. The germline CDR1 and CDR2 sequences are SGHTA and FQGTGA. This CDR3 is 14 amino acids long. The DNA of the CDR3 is TGTGCCAGCAGCTTAAACGGGCCGGGGACTGAAGCTTTCTTT. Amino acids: CASSLNGPGTEAFF.

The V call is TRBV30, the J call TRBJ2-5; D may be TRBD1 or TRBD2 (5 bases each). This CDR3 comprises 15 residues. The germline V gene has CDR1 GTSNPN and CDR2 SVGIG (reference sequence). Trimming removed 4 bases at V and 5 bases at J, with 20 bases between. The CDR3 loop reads CAWTLGDAPLETQYF. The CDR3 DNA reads TGTGCCTGGACCTTGGGGGATGCACCCCTGGAGACCCAGTACTTC.

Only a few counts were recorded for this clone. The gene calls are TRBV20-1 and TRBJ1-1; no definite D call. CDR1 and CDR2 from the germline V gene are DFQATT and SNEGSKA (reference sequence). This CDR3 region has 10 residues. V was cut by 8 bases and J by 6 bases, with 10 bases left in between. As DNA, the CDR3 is TGCAGTCTAGGGCCGGCTGAAGCTTTCTTT. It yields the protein CSLGPAEAFF.

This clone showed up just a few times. The CDR3 loop reads CSVEDRLAGGTDTQYF. The CDR3 DNA follows: TGCAGCGTTGAAGATAGACTAGCGGGAGGAACAGATACGCAGTATTTT. This chain uses TRBV29-1 with TRBJ2-3, with 13 bases aligning to TRBD2. The CDR3 loop spans 16 amino acids. After removal of 0 bases from V and 3 bases from J, the junction contained 3 bases not matched to a gene. Germline V gene sequence: CDR1 SQVTM, CDR2 ANQGSEA.

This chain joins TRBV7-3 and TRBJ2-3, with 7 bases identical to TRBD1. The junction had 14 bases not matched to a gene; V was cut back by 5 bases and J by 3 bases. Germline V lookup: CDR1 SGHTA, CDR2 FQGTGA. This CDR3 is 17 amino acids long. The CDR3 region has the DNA TGTGCCAGCAGCCTCGGACAGGCGGGTTCGGGTACAGATACGCAGTATTTT. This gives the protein CASSLGQAGSGTDTQYF.

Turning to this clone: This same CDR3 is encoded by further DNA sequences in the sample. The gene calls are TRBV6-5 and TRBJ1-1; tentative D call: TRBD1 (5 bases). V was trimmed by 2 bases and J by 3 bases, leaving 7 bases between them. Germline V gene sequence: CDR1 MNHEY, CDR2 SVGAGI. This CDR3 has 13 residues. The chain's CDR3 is CASSYGRDTEAFF. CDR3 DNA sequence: TGTGCCAGCAGTTACGGCAGGGACACTGAAGCTTTCTTT.

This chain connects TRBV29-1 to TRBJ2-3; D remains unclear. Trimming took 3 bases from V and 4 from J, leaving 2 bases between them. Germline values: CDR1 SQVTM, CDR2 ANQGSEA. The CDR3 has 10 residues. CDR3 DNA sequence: TGCAGCGTTGAGGCAGATACGCAGTATTTT. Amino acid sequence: CSVEADTQYF.